One sample yielded the 6 T cell receptor beta chains listed below, sequenced in a study of blood T cell repertoires in COVID-19. This table comes from immunoSEQ multiplex PCR, and its TCRdb copy is limited to in-frame clones, with some not included. This repertoire shows more than 150,000 clones, approximately 80% found once; its top ten account for 10% to 15%. Sequenced input: peripheral blood. The receptor set was obtained from a man aged 70 or older who had recovered from COVID-19.

The J gene is TRBJ2-1, the V gene TRBV6-5; 10 bases map to TRBD2. This CDR3 comprises 15 residues. V lost 2 bases, J lost 9 bases, and 7 bases stayed unmatched. Germline values: CDR1 MNHEY, CDR2 SVGAGI. CDR3 region: CASSYSGRASTEQFF. Written as DNA, the CDR3 is TGTGCCAGCAGTTACAGCGGGAGGGCCTCGACTGAGCAGTTCTTC.

The chain has TRBV15 and TRBJ2-1; 9 bases agree with TRBD2. Germline CDR1 and CDR2: LNHNV and YYDKDF (reference sequence). V shed 4 bases, J shed 8 bases, and the junction held 9 bases outside the gene matches. This CDR3 has 15 residues. The CDR3 here is CATSIGTSNDYEQFF. The DNA of the CDR3 is TGTGCCACCAGCATAGGGACTAGCAATGACTATGAGCAGTTCTTC. Combining the CDR3 with reference TRBV15 and TRBJ2-1 gives the whole variable domain DAMVIQNPRYQVTQFGKPVTLSCSQTLNHNVMYWYQQKSSQAPKLLFHYYDKDFNNEADTPDNFQSRRPNTSFCFLDIRSPGLGDTAMYLCATSIGTSNDYEQFFGPGTRLTVL.

The J gene is TRBJ2-6, the V gene TRBV5-4, with no clear D. V shed 0 bases and J shed 3 bases, with 13 bases lying between them. Germline CDR1 is SGHNT and CDR2 is YYREEE (reference sequence). The CDR3 consists of 17 residues. The CDR3 reads CASSLGPPGNGANVLTF. As DNA, the CDR3 is TGTGCCAGCAGCTTGGGTCCCCCAGGTAATGGGGCCAACGTCCTGACTTTC.

This rearrangement joins TRBV6-5 to TRBJ2-5; 11 bases line up with TRBD1. CDR1 and CDR2 from the germline V gene are MNHEY and SVGAGI. J lost 5 bases, V lost 0 bases, and 5 bases had no gene match. CDR3 length: 16 amino acids. The CDR3 nucleotides are TGTGCCAGCAGTTACTCCCGGACAGGGGGCGGGGAGACCCAGTACTTC. Amino acids: CASSYSRTGGGETQYF.

This clone was found once. The V call is TRBV5-1, the J call TRBJ2-2; 7 positions agree with TRBD2. The CDR3 has 15 residues. Germline CDR1 SGHRS, CDR2 YFSETQ. V lost 4 bases, J lost 5 bases, and 8 bases stayed unmatched. CDR3 DNA: TGCGCCAGCAGCCCTGGCGGGAGTCTTACCGGGGAGCTGTTTTTT. Amino acids: CASSPGGSLTGELFF.

This chain connects TRBV10-2 to TRBJ2-1; 12 bases are shared with TRBD2. The CDR3 is made up of 16 amino acids. Germline assignment: CDR1 WSHSY and CDR2 SAAADI. J gave up 9 bases and V 5 bases, and 11 bases lay outside the gene matches. The CDR3 DNA is TGCGCCAGCAGTTCCCGACTAGCGGGAGACCCAGGTGAGCAGTTCTTC. It yields the protein CASSSRLAGDPGEQFF.